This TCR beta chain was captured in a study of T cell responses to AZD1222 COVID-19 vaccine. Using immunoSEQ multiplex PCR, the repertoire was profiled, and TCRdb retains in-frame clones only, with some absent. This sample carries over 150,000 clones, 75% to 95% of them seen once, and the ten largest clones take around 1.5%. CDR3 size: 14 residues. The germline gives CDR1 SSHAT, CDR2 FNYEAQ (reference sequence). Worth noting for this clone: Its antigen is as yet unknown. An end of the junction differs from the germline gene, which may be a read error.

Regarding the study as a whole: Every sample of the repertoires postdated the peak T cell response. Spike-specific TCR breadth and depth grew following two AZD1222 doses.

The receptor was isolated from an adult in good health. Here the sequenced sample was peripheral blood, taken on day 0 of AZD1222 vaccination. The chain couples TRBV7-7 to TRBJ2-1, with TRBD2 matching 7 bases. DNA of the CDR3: TGTGCTAGCAGCTTAGGGACTACTGGGGGGGAGCAGTTCTTC. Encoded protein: CASSLGTTGGEQFF.